A selection of T cell receptor beta chains follows, all from one sample in a study of control samples from healthy donors and cancer patients. Assay: immunoSEQ multiplex PCR; the TCRdb copy retains only in-frame clones and omits some. The repertoire holds about 120,000 clones, with approximately 90% as singletons. The sequenced material came from blood. The receptors were gathered from a man aged 25 to 40 in good health. Each CDR3 is given with its conserved first and last residue. The D gene is left open where the match is weak. Expanded clones are given a class, and other clones once, few, many or no size at all.

CDR3 DNA,CDR3 protein,D gene,J gene,clone size,V gene
TGTGCCAGTAGTCCTTCTTGGGGGGGACGCCGAGCTTTCTTT,CASSPSWGGRRAFF,.,TRBJ1-1,.,TRBV19
TGTGCCAGTAGTAGCGGCAGGGCACCCCGATTTAGCAATCAGCCCCAGCATTTT,CASSSGRAPRFSNQPQHF,.,TRBJ1-5,.,TRBV19
TGCGCCAGCAGCTCCCTTGACACCAGCTCCTACAATGAGCAGTTCTTC,CASSSLDTSSYNEQFF,.,TRBJ2-1,.,TRBV5-1
TGTGCCTGGAGTTTTCCAGACCTCTATGGCTACACCTTC,CAWSFPDLYGYTF,.,TRBJ1-2,.,TRBV30
TGCGCCAGCAGCTCCAGCCAAACTAATGAAAAACTGTTTTTT,CASSSSQTNEKLFF,.,TRBJ1-4,.,TRBV5-1
TGTGCCAGCAGTCGACAGGGGTTAAACGAGCAGTACTTC,CASSRQGLNEQYF,TRBD1,TRBJ2-7,once,TRBV12-3/TRBV12-4
TGTGCCTGGATTAGAATGTCGAACACTGAAGCTTTCTTT,CAWIRMSNTEAFF,.,TRBJ1-1,.,TRBV30
TGTGCTAGTGGTTTGTATCCGGGACAGGCTGAAGCTTTCTTT,CASGLYPGQAEAFF,TRBD1,TRBJ1-1,.,TRBV12-5
TGTGCCACCAGTGCCGGACAGGATCAGCCCCAGCATTTT,CATSAGQDQPQHF,TRBD1,TRBJ1-5,.,TRBV24-1
TGTGCCAGCGAAAGGGAGCGGGGGGTCTTC,CASERERGVF,TRBD2,TRBJ2-1,.,TRBV7-9
TGTGCCTGGAGTCCCGGTAGGGCGGGATACACTGAAGCTTTCTTT,CAWSPGRAGYTEAFF,.,TRBJ1-1,.,TRBV30
TGTGCCAGCAGTGGACAGGGGTACCAAGAGACCCAGTACTTC,CASSGQGYQETQYF,TRBD1,TRBJ2-5,.,TRBV2
TGCGCCAGCAAACTCCTCATGAACACTGAAGCTTTCTTT,CASKLLMNTEAFF,.,TRBJ1-1,once,TRBV5-1
TGTGCCAGCAGTTTAGGGGCTAGCGGGGGGTACACAGATACGCAGTATTTT,CASSLGASGGYTDTQYF,TRBD2,TRBJ2-3,.,TRBV27
TGCGCCAGCAAGGACAACCTGAACACCGGGGAGCTGTTTTTT,CASKDNLNTGELFF,.,TRBJ2-2,.,TRBV10-2
TGCGCCAGCAGCCACCTGGGGGCCCAGGGGAGATCACCCCTCCACTTT,CASSHLGAQGRSPLHF,.,TRBJ1-6,few,TRBV5-1
TGTGCCAGCAGTCTCCGGACAGGGCACCCCAACCTTAGCAATCAGCCCCAGCATTTT,CASSLRTGHPNLSNQPQHF,TRBD1,TRBJ1-5,.,TRBV6-6
TGTGCCACCAGTGCGGCTGGAAGGGAGACCCAGTACTTC,CATSAAGRETQYF,.,TRBJ2-5,once,TRBV24-1
TGTGCCAGCAGTGAAGACACCAGATCGACTAACTATGGCTACACCTTC,CASSEDTRSTNYGYTF,.,TRBJ1-2,.,TRBV6-1
TGTGCCAGCAGCCAAGGTCCAGCCTCCTACGAGCAGTACTTC,CASSQGPASYEQYF,.,TRBJ2-7,.,TRBV4-2
TGTGCCACTCTAAGGGGGAACTATGGCTACACCTTC,CATLRGNYGYTF,.,TRBJ1-2,.,TRBV6-5
TGTGCCAGCAGTGAAAATCCGACGAATCAGCCCCAGCATTTT,CASSENPTNQPQHF,.,TRBJ1-5,.,TRBV6-1
TGTGCCAGCAGCCCCGACAGGGGGCGGCGGGAGCTGTTTTTT,CASSPDRGRRELFF,TRBD1,TRBJ2-2,.,TRBV7-2
TGTGCCAGCAGTTTAATGGAGGGCTGGATGAACACTGAAGCTTTCTTT,CASSLMEGWMNTEAFF,.,TRBJ1-1,once,TRBV28
TGTGCCAGCAGTGAACAAATAGGACTAGCGTCCTACAATGAGCAGTTCTTC,CASSEQIGLASYNEQFF,TRBD2,TRBJ2-1,.,TRBV6-1
TGTGCCAGCAGTGTCCGGACTGGCGGAGCCAACGTCCTGACTTTC,CASSVRTGGANVLTF,.,TRBJ2-6,.,TRBV2
TGTGCCAGCAGCTTGCCCGGAGGAGAGACCCAGTACTTC,CASSLPGGETQYF,.,TRBJ2-5,.,TRBV5-5
TGTGCCAGCAGTGGGACAGACTCCTACGAGCAGTACTTC,CASSGTDSYEQYF,.,TRBJ2-7,.,TRBV2
TGCGCCAGCAGCTTGGGCAGGGGCCCAGATACGCAGTATTTT,CASSLGRGPDTQYF,.,TRBJ2-3,.,TRBV5-1
TGTGCCAGCAGCCCATTCTCTTCGGGCTACACCTTC,CASSPFSSGYTF,.,TRBJ1-2,.,TRBV14
TGTGCCAGCAGCTTATTGGGTCTAGGAGGCTTCGAGGAGACCCAGTACTTC,CASSLLGLGGFEETQYF,.,TRBJ2-5,.,TRBV13
TGTGCCACCAGCTACCCCGGGACAGGGGATGAAAAACTGTTTTTT,CATSYPGTGDEKLFF,TRBD1,TRBJ1-4,.,TRBV15
TGTGCCAGCAGTGAAGTGAATACGCAGTATTTT,CASSEVNTQYF,.,TRBJ2-3,.,TRBV2
TGTGCCAGCAGTTTATTGCGGTATAATGAAAAACTGTTTTTT,CASSLLRYNEKLFF,.,TRBJ1-4,.,TRBV28
TGCGCCAGCAGCTTGGATGGCAATTTGAACACTGAAGCTTTCTTT,CASSLDGNLNTEAFF,.,TRBJ1-1,.,TRBV5-1